This T cell receptor (beta chain) stems from a study of blood T cell repertoires in COVID-19. Study details: T cells, B-cell-depleted T cells, or PBMCs supplied cDNA or gDNA.

In the authors' methods: Cell counts per sample came from amplifying reference gene primers. Libraries were prepared by immunoSEQ multiplex PCR; TCRdb keeps only in-frame clonotypes and omits some of them. That table is the source of V, J and clone size, and D and trimming were worked out from the DNA. This sample has 190,000 or so clones, with around nine tenths found just once. V was pared by 6 bases and J by 6 bases, with 8 bases between. CDR1 and CDR2 from the germline V gene are MNHEY and SVGAGI. The CDR3 is 12 residues long. The sequence was collected from a man aged 35 to 55 with acute or convalescent COVID-19. The sample consisted of peripheral blood. V gene TRBV6-5 combines with J gene TRBJ2-2; possibly TRBD1 for D (6 bases). The CDR3 sequence is CASREGAGELFF. The CDR3 DNA sequence: TGTGCCAGCAGAGAGGGGGCCGGGGAGCTGTTTTTT.